This T cell receptor beta chain was found in a study of blood T cells in healthy people across ages (dated by TCRdb to between 2014 and 2017). Background for the entire study: In model experiments, roughly one uniquely barcoded TCR beta cDNA molecule per two T cells was captured by template switching. The donors were split into four age groups: young (average about 16 years), middle-aged (roughly 42), aged (62) and long-lived (about 74). The study analyzed two additional independent replicas of 1 million unique cDNA reads from the same blood draw for two donors, one aged 18 to 30 and one aged 80 or older. Using deep sequencing normalized with unique cDNA molecular identifiers, the study measured how TCR beta repertoire diversity changes with age. Donors of different ages were randomly distributed across sequencing lanes to avoid experimental bias.

Systemically healthy Caucasian individuals from Russia, over 30 in total and aged roughly 6 to 95 years, were included as donors. Each donor gave 8.5 to 10 milliliters of peripheral blood, collected into EDTA-treated Vacutainer tubes. Ficoll-Paque density-gradient centrifugation was used to isolate PBMCs, with at least 7 million per sample. Total RNA was extracted from PBMCs with Trizol reagent, with at least 5.5 micrograms obtained per sample. The percentages of naive CD45RAhigh/CD27high T cells were determined by flow cytometry on a PBMC aliquot from every donor. Library preparation used 5' RACE. A second roughly 6 to 12 cycle PCR used a sample-barcoded 5' primer and a J-beta primer mix. A template-switch 5' adaptor carrying 12 random nucleotides introduced a unique molecular identifier onto each TCR beta cDNA molecule. Each sample yielded at least 2.5 million CDR3-containing paired-end reads. The Mint cDNA synthesis kit, primed by a TRBC-specific oligonucleotide, was used to synthesize first-strand cDNA from all RNA. After uracil-DNA glycosylase treatment, a first 18-cycle PCR used universal primers M1SS and BC2_uni_R on all cDNA. The published analysis was carried out like this. Each sample was normalized by randomly selecting 1 million high-quality reads, each carrying a distinct molecular identifier. Reads with shared molecular identifiers were discarded instead of being binned into consensus sequences. CDR3 identification, clonotype clustering and error correction used MiTCR with a Q25 quality threshold and the strictest error-elimination algorithm. Lower-bound total TCR beta diversity was estimated with a nonparametric unseen species model using Euler transformation. TCRdb reprocessing: public reads trimmed at Q25 with fastp, clones called with MiXCR, in-frame beta chains kept. Rows with a matching CDR3 protein are joined into one entry that keeps the most common DNA and genes. Clone size and V and J calls follow TCRdb, not the original study. This sample comprises approximately 1,700,000 distinct CDR3 sequences, 30% to 40% of them detected only once. The ten largest clones represent 20% to 25% of the sample.

The CDR3 spans 12 residues, from the cysteine through the phenylalanine. Only CDR3 DNA is held: 36 bases, read in frame from base 1. Beyond this particular receptor, the publication reports: The CMV infection status of donors was not known, potentially confounding age-related changes in expanded clonotypes. Total diversity estimates from one million sequenced T cells were considered lower bounds and underestimates. As age increased, observed TCR beta diversity per million T cells dropped in a roughly linear way, and a significant reduction was already evident by age 40. Since profiling was done on bulk unsorted PBMCs, naive and antigen-experienced compartments could not be conclusively compared. The percentage of naive T cells measured by flow cytometry correlated strongly with observed TCR beta diversity. The long-lived group showed more naive CD4+ T cells, fewer expanded clones and increased TCR diversity than the aged group, suggesting age selection.

Of note for this clonotype: The antigen it recognizes is unknown. No much larger clone exists at a distance of one base, and base qualities are not known.

The rearranged segments are TRBV12-3 or TRBV12-4 and TRBJ2-6; the D gene cannot be named for sure. The sequencing sample was made of blood. The sequence derives from a human donor in good health. The bases are TGTGCTACGGATAATGGGGCCAACGTCCTGACTTTC. It encodes CATDNGANVLTF.